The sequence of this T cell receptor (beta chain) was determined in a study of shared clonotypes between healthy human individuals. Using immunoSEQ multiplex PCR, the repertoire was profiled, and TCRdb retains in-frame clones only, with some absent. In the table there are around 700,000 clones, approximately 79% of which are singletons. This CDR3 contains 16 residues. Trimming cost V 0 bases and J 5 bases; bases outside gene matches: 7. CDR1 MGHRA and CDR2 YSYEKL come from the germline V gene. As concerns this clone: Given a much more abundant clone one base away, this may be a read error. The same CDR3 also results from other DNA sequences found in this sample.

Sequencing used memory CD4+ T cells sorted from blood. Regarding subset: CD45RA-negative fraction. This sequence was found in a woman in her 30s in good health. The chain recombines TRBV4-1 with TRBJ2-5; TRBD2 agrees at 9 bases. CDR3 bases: TGCGCCAGCAGCCAAGAGGGGGGACTAGCCCAGGAGACCCAGTACTTC. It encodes CASSQEGGLAQETQYF.